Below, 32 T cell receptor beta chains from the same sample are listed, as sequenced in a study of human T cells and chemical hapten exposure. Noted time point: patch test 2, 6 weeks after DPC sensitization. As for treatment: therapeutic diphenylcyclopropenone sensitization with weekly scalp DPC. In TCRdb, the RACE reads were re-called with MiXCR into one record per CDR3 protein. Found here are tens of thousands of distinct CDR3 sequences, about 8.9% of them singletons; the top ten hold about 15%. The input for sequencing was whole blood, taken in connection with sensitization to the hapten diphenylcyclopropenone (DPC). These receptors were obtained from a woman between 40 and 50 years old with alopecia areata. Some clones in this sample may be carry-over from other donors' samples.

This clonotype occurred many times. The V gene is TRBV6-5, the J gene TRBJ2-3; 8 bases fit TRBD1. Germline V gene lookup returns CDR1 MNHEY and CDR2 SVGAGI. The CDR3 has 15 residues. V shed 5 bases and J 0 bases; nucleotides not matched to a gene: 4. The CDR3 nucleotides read TGTGCCAGCAGTGGACGACAGGGGAGCACAGATACGCAGTATTTT. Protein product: CASSGRQGSTDTQYF.

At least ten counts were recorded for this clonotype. The CDR3 sequence is CASSQDRREREQYF. The CDR3, as DNA: TGTGCCAGCAGCCAAGATCGTAGGGAGCGCGAGCAGTACTTC. This chain links TRBV4-2 with TRBJ2-7; TRBD2 is a possible D gene (5 bases). Trimming removed 0 bases at V and 6 bases at J, with 12 bases between. CDR1 and CDR2 (germline): LGHNA, YNFKEQ. This CDR3 region has 14 residues.

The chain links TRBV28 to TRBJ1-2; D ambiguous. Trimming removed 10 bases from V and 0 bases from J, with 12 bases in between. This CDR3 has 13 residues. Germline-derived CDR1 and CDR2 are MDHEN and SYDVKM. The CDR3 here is CATYFTSNYGYTF. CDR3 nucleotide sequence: TGTGCCACCTATTTTACTTCTAACTATGGCTACACCTTC.

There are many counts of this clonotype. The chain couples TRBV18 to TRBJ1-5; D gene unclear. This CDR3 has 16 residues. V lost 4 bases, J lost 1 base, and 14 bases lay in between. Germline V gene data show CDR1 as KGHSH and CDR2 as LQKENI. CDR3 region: CASSRGGYRSNQPQHF. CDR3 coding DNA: TGTGCCAGCTCACGGGGAGGTTACCGGAGCAATCAGCCCCAGCATTTT.

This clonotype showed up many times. CDR3 amino acids: CASSLDRVDSDEQFF. CDR3 coding DNA: TGTGCCAGCAGCTTGGATCGTGTAGATAGCGATGAGCAGTTCTTC. The gene calls are TRBV11-1 and TRBJ2-1; weak D call: TRBD2 (5 bases). The CDR3 contains 15 residues. The V end was cut by 3 bases, the J end by 8 bases, with 17 bases between. CDR1 SGHAT and CDR2 FQDESV come from the germline V gene (reference sequence).

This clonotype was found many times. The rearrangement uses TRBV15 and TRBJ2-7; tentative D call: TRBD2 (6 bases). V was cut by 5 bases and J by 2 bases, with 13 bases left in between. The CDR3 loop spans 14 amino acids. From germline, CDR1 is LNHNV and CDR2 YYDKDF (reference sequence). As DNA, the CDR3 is TGTGCCACCAGCTTTCCGGGGGAGACCTACGAGCAGTACTTC. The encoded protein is CATSFPGETYEQYF.

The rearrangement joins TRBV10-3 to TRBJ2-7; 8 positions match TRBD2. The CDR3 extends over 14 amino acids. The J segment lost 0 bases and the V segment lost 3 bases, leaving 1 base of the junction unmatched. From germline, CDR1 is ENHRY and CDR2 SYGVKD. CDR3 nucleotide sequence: TGTGCCATCAGTGATAGCGGGACCTCCTACGAGCAGTACTTC. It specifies CAISDSGTSYEQYF.

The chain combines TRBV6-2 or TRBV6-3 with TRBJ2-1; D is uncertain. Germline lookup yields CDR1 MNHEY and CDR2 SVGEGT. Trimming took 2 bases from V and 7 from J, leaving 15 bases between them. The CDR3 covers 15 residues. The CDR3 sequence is CASSYAQHGGNEQFF. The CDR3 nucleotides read TGTGCCAGCAGTTACGCGCAGCACGGTGGAAATGAGCAGTTCTTC.

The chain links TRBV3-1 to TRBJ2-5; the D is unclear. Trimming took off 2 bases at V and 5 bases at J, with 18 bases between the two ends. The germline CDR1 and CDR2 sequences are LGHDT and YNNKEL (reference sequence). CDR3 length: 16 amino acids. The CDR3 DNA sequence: TGTGCCAGCAGCCAACCCTATGGAAGGGCTGGCGAGACCCAGTACTTC. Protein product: CASSQPYGRAGETQYF.

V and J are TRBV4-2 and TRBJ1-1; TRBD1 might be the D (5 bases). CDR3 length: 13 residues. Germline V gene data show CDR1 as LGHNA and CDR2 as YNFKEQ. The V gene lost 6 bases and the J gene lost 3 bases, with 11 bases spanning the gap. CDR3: CASRSGGYTEAFF. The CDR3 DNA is TGTGCCAGCAGATCCGGGGGTTACACTGAAGCTTTCTTT.

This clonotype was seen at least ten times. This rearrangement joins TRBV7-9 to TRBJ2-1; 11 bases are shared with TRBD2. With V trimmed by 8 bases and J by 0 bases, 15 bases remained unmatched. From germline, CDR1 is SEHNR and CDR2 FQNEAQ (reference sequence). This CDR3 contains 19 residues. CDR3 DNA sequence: TGTGCCAGCGCCCCCCCGGGACTAGCGGCGATGATCTCCTACAATGAGCAGTTCTTC. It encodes CASAPPGLAAMISYNEQFF.

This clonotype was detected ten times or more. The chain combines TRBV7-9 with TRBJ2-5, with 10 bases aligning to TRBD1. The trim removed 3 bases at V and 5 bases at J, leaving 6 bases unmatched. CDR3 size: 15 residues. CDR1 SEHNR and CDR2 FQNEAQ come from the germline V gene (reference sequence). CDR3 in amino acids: CASSLTGGAEETQYF. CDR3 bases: TGTGCCAGCAGCTTGACAGGGGGCGCAGAGGAGACCCAGTACTTC.

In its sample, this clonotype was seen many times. CDR3 in DNA: TGTGCCAGCAGCTATGGGACCAACACCGGGGAGCTGTTTTTT. Translation: CASSYGTNTGELFF. The chain carries TRBV7-3 and TRBJ2-2; D is tentatively TRBD1 or TRBD2 (5 bases each). Deletions cut 4 bases from V and 2 bases from J, with 8 bases between. CDR3 length: 14 amino acids. Per the germline V gene, CDR1 is SGHTA and CDR2 is FQGTGA.

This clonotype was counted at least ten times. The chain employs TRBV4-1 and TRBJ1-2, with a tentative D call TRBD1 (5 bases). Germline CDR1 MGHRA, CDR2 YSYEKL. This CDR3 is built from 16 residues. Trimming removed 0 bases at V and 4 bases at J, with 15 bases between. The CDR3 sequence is CASSQDPGRVGYGYTF. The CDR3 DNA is TGCGCCAGCAGCCAAGATCCTGGCAGGGTGGGCTATGGCTACACCTTC.

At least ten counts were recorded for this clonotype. Here the CDR3 reads CASSLGLAGVNEQFF. The DNA of the CDR3 is TGCGCCAGCAGCCTGGGACTAGCGGGGGTCAATGAGCAGTTCTTC. The chain employs TRBV4-3 and TRBJ2-1, with 14 nucleotides matching TRBD2. The germline V gene has CDR1 LGHNA and CDR2 YSLEER. The length of the CDR3 is 15 residues. The V and J ends lost 4 bases and 6 bases, in that order; junction bases with no gene match: 2.

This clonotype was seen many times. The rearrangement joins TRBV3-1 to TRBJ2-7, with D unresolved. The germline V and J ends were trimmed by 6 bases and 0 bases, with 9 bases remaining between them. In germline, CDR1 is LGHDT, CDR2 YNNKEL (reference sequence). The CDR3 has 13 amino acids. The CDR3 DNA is TGTGCCAGCAGTTCAAAATCCTCCTACGAGCAGTACTTC. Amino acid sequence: CASSSKSSYEQYF.

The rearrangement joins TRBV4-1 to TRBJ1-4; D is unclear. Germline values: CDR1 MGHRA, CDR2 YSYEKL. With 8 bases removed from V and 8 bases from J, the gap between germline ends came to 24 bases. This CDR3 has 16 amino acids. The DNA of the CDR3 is TGCGCCAGCGGGGTCGGGCTCGGCCAGCGCATGGAAAAACTGTTTTTT. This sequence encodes CASGVGLGQRMEKLFF.

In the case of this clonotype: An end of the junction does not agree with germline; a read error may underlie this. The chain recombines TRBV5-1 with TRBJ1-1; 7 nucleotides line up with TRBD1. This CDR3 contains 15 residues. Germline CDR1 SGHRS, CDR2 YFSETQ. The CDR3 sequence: CARSSIRQGSTEAFF. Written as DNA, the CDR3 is TGCGCCAGAAGCTCCATAAGACAGGGATCCACTGAAGCTTTCTTT.

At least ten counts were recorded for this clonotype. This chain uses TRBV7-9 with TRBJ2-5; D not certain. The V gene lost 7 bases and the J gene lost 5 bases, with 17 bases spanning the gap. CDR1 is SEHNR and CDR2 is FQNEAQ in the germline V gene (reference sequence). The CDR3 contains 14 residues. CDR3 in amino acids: CASTNRAVMETQYF. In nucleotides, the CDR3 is TGTGCCAGCACCAACAGAGCAGTCATGGAGACCCAGTACTTC.

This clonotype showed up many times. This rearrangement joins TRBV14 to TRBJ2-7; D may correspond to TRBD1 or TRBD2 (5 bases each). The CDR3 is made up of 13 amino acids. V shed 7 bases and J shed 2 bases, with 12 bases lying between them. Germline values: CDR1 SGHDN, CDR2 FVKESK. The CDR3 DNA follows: TGTGCCAGCACCGGGGCCCCAACCTACGAGCAGTACTTC. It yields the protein CASTGAPTYEQYF.

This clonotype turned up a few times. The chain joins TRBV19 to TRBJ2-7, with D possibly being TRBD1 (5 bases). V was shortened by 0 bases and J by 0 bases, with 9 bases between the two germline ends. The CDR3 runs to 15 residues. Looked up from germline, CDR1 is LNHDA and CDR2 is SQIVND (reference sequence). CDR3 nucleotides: TGTGCCAGTAGTATAGAAGGGGATAGCTCCTACGAGCAGTACTTC. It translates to CASSIEGDSSYEQYF.

CDR3 protein: CASSDRGGELFF. For the CDR3, the DNA is TGTGCCAGCAGTGACCGTGGCGGGGAGCTGTTTTTT. The chain recombines TRBV6-4 with TRBJ2-2; D is undetermined. CDR1 is MRHNA and CDR2 is SNTAGT in the germline V gene. The V end was cut by 2 bases, the J end by 7 bases, with 5 bases between. This CDR3 is 12 amino acids long.

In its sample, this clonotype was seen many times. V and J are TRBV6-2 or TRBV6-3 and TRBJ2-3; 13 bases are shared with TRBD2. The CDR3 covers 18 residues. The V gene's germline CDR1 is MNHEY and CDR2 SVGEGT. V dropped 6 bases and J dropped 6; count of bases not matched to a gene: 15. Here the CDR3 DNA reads TGTGCCAGCAGCCTCTCCGAGACTAGCGGGGGGCCATCGGATACGCAGTATTTT. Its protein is CASSLSETSGGPSDTQYF.

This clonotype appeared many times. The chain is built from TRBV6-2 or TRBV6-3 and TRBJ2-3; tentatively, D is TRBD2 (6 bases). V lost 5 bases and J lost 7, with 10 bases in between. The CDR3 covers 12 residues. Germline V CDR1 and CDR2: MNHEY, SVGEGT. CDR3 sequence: CASSTEGNTQYF. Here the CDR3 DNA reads TGTGCCAGCAGTACGGAGGGGAATACGCAGTATTTT.

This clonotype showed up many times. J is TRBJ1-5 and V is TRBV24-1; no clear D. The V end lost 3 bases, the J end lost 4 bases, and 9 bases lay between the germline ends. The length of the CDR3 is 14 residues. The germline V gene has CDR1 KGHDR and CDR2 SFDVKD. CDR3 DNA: TGTGCCACCAGTGATGGCCCCACGAATCAGCCCCAGCATTTT. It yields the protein CATSDGPTNQPQHF.

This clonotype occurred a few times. DNA for the CDR3: TGTGCCAGCAGCACACGAGGTGAAGATCAGCCCCAGCATTTT. Translation: CASSTRGEDQPQHF. V is TRBV7-9 and J is TRBJ1-5; D is undetermined. Germline CDR1 reads SEHNR; CDR2 reads FQNEAQ (reference sequence). V lost 5 bases to trimming and J lost 5 bases, with 13 bases between them. The CDR3 sequence is 14 residues long.

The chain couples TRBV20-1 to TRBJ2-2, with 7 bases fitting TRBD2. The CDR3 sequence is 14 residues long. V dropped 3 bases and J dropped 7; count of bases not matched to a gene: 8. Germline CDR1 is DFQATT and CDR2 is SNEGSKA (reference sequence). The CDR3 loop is CSASPKAGFGELFF. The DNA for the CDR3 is TGCAGTGCTAGCCCAAAAGCGGGGTTCGGGGAGCTGTTTTTT.

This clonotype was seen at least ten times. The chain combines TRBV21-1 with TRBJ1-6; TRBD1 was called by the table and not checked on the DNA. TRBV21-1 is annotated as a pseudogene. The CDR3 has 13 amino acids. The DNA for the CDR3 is TGTGCCAGCACACGACAGGGTAATTCACCCCTCCACTTT. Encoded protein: CASTRQGNSPLHF.

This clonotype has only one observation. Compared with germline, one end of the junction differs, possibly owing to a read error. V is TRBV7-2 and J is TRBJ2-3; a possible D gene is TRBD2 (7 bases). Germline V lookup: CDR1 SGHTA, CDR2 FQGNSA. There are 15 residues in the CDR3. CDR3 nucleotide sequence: TGTGTCAGCATCCTGGTGGGGGGGCGCACAGATACGCAGTATTTT. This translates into CVSILVGGRTDTQYF.

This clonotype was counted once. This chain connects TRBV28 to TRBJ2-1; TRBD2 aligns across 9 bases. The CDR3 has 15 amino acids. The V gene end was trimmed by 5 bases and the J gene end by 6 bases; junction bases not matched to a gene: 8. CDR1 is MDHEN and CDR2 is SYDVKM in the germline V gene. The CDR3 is CASSLLAGGLNEQFF. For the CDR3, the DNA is TGTGCCAGCAGTCTACTAGCGGGTGGCCTCAATGAGCAGTTCTTC.

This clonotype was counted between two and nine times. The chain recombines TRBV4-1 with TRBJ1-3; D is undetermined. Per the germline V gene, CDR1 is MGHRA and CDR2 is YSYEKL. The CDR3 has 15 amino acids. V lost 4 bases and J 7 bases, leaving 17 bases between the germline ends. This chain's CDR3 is CASSPPPGDVNTIYF. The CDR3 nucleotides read TGCGCCAGCAGCCCCCCGCCCGGGGATGTGAACACCATATATTTT.

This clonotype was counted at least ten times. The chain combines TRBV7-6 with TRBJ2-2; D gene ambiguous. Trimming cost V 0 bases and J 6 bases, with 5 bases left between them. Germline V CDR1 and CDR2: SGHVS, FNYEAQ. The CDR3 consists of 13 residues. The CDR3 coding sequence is TGTGCCAGCAGCTTAGCCCAGGCCGGGGAGCTGTTTTTT. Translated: CASSLAQAGELFF. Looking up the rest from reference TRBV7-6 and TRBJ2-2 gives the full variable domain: GAGVSQSPRYKVTKRGQDVALRCDPISGHVSLYWYRQALGQGPEFLTYFNYEAQQDKSGLPNDRFSAERPEGSISTLTIQRTEQRDSAMYRCASSLAQAGELFFGEGSRLTVL.